Shown below are 21 T cell receptor beta chains from a single sample sequenced in a study of post-analysis software for immune sequencing data. General study points: Roughly five TRBV segments appeared more often in patients than in controls, and TRBV5-6, TRBV5-1 and TRBV20-1 were among these.

These receptors' antigens are unknown. Unique molecular identifiers were carried by the TCR beta cDNA libraries. TCRdb reprocessed the PCR reads via MiXCR and lists one record per CDR3 protein. This table holds 430,000 or so distinct CDR3 sequences, 35% to 45% found once. Sequencing was performed on blood. These receptors originate from a girl aged 2 to 9 with multiple sclerosis.

This clonotype has a handful of counts. This chain joins TRBV29-1 and TRBJ1-2, with 9 bases that match TRBD1. J gave up 3 bases and V 4 bases, and 6 bases lay outside the gene matches. The CDR3 extends over 14 amino acids. Germline CDR1 reads SQVTM; CDR2 reads ANQGSEA. CDR3: CSVGRDRDDYGYTF. CDR3 bases: TGCAGCGTTGGTAGGGACAGGGACGACTATGGCTACACCTTC.

The chain employs TRBV20-1 and TRBJ2-1; TRBD2 matches at 12 bases. Per the germline V gene, CDR1 is DFQATT and CDR2 is SNEGSKA (reference sequence). V was pared by 7 bases and J by 8 bases, with 6 bases of the junction left unmatched. The CDR3 spans 13 residues. CDR3 loop: CSGTSGNGDEQFF. In nucleotides, the CDR3 is TGCAGTGGGACTAGCGGGAATGGTGATGAGCAGTTCTTC.

This clonotype came up a few times. The chain couples TRBV20-1 to TRBJ2-4, with D possibly TRBD2 on 5 matching bases. V lost 5 bases and J lost 3, with 14 bases in between. CDR3 length: 14 residues. Germline V gene lookup returns CDR1 DFQATT and CDR2 SNEGSKA (reference sequence). CDR3 amino acids: CSAAGLIVKNIQYF. The CDR3 DNA reads TGCAGTGCTGCGGGCTTAATAGTCAAAAACATTCAGTACTTC.

The chain employs TRBV7-2 and TRBJ2-1; tentatively, D is TRBD2 (5 bases). The V gene's germline CDR1 is SGHTA and CDR2 FQGNSA. The ends were cut back, 3 bases at V and 0 bases at J, with 9 bases in the middle. The CDR3 consists of 15 residues. The CDR3 DNA follows: TGTGCCAGCAGCTTCCAAGGGAGCTCCTACAATGAGCAGTTCTTC. This codes for CASSFQGSSYNEQFF.

The chain recombines TRBV9 with TRBJ2-6; D not certain. V lost 2 bases to trimming and J lost 1 base, with 10 bases between them. There are 16 residues in the CDR3. Germline V lookup: CDR1 SGDLS, CDR2 YYNGEE. CDR3 nucleotides: TGTGCCAGCAGCGTCCGTCGTCCATCTGGGGCCAACGTCCTGACTTTC. Amino acids: CASSVRRPSGANVLTF.

V and J are TRBV12-3 or TRBV12-4 and TRBJ1-1, with a possible D match to TRBD1 (6 bases). The CDR3 has 14 residues. Trimming took 5 bases from V and 2 from J, leaving 12 bases between them. Written as DNA, the CDR3 is TGTGCCAGCAGTCAACACAGGGAAAACACTGAAGCTTTCTTT. This codes for CASSQHRENTEAFF.

In its sample, this clonotype was seen a few times. The chain couples TRBV20-1 to TRBJ1-1; D gene uncertain. Trimming took 1 base from V and 1 from J, leaving 10 bases between them. The V gene's germline CDR1 is DFQATT and CDR2 SNEGSKA (reference sequence). This CDR3 comprises 14 residues. The CDR3 region has the DNA TGCAGTGCTAGAGTCAATTGGGGGAACACTGAAGCTTTCTTT. It encodes CSARVNWGNTEAFF.

The chain combines TRBV7-2 with TRBJ2-7; 9 bases map to TRBD1. With 3 bases clipped from V and 6 bases from J, the junction kept 6 bases outside the gene matches. The CDR3 length is 14 residues. Germline V lookup: CDR1 SGHTA, CDR2 FQGNSA. CDR3 sequence reads: CASSFGQGSREQYF. CDR3 DNA: TGTGCCAGCAGCTTTGGACAGGGGTCCCGCGAGCAGTACTTC.

The DNA for the CDR3 is TGCGCCAGCAGCTTTTCAGGCCAGCAAGAGACCCAGTTCTTC. Protein product: CASSFSGQQETQFF. This chain joins TRBV5-1 and TRBJ2-1, with unresolved D. Germline V lookup: CDR1 SGHRS, CDR2 YFSETQ. CDR3 length equals 14 residues. Trimming shortened V by 2 bases and J by 13 bases, and 19 bases separated the two germline ends. Supplemented by reference TRBV5-1 and TRBJ2-1, the full variable domain reads KAGVTQTPRYLIKTRGQQVTLSCSPISGHRSVSWYQQTPGQGLQFLFEYFSETQRNKGNFPGRFSGRQFSNSRSEMNVSTLELGDSALYLCASSFSGQQETQFFGPGTRLTVL.

This clonotype was recorded a few times. This chain uses TRBV20-1 with TRBJ2-2; a weak D match, TRBD2 (5 bases). The CDR3 contains 14 residues. With 1 base removed from V and 5 bases from J, the gap between germline ends came to 11 bases. CDR1 is DFQATT and CDR2 is SNEGSKA in the germline V gene (reference sequence). The CDR3 DNA sequence: TGCAGTGCTAGAGCTCGCCTAGCAACCGGGGAGCTGTTTTTT. Its protein is CSARARLATGELFF.

This clonotype was counted only a few times. This chain links TRBV20-1 with TRBJ2-3; TRBD2 matches at 9 bases. V shed 6 bases and J 3 bases; nucleotides not matched to a gene: 19. Germline CDR1 is DFQATT and CDR2 is SNEGSKA (reference sequence). The CDR3 is 18 amino acids. The CDR3 DNA reads TGCAGTGCGGCCCTGATTAGCGGGGGTTTACTAGGGACAGATACGCAGTATTTT. Protein product: CSAALISGGLLGTDTQYF.

The chain joins TRBV6-5 to TRBJ1-4, with TRBD1 as a possible D gene (6 bases). The CDR3 length is 15 residues. Trimming pared 1 base from V and 4 bases from J, leaving 10 bases between. Per the germline V gene, CDR1 is MNHEY and CDR2 is SVGAGI. The CDR3 region is CASSYYTGSNEKLFF. The CDR3 DNA reads TGTGCCAGCAGTTACTATACAGGGAGTAATGAAAAACTGTTTTTT.

The chain carries TRBV3-1 and TRBJ2-5; TRBD2 matches at 9 bases. CDR3 length: 16 residues. V lost 4 bases to trimming and J lost 1 base; unmatched junction nucleotides: 7. The germline V gene encodes CDR1 LGHDT and CDR2 YNNKEL (reference sequence). The CDR3 DNA follows: TGTGCCAGCAGCCCTTGGCTAGCGGGGAGCCAAGAGACCCAGTACTTC. Protein product: CASSPWLAGSQETQYF.

The genes are TRBV29-1 and TRBJ2-3, with D uncertain. Trimming removed 3 bases at V and 5 bases at J, with 12 bases between. Germline-derived CDR1 and CDR2 are SQVTM and ANQGSEA. The CDR3 loop spans 13 amino acids. The DNA of the CDR3 is TGCAGCGTTGATACGTCAAGGCAAGATACGCAGTATTTT. It is translated as CSVDTSRQDTQYF.

This chain uses TRBV11-2 with TRBJ2-5, with 10 bases fitting TRBD2. This CDR3 has 17 amino acids. The V gene's germline CDR1 is SGHAT and CDR2 FQNNGV. The V gene end was trimmed by 10 bases and the J gene end by 2 bases; junction bases not matched to a gene: 16. The CDR3 DNA follows: TGTGCCAACAGTTTTCTTATGCTAGCGGGAGCGCAAGAGACCCAGTACTTC. It specifies CANSFLMLAGAQETQYF.

In its sample, this clonotype was seen once. One end of the junction fails to match germline, which may point to a read error. The chain joins TRBV5-1 to TRBJ1-1, with a tentative D call TRBD1 (6 bases). The length of the CDR3 is 15 residues. The germline CDR1 and CDR2 sequences are SGHRS and YFSETQ. The CDR3 DNA sequence: TGCGCCAACAGCTTGGATCTACAGGGAAGCACTGAAGCTTTCTTT. This encodes CANSLDLQGSTEAFF.

This chain links TRBV29-1 with TRBJ2-7, with 11 bases matching TRBD2. The junction had 11 bases not matched to a gene; V was cut back by 6 bases and J by 7 bases. The germline V gene encodes CDR1 SQVTM and CDR2 ANQGSEA. The CDR3 length is 14 residues. The CDR3 sequence: CSVVLAGGRWEQYF. The CDR3 coding sequence is TGCAGCGTCGTCCTAGCGGGAGGCCGTTGGGAGCAGTACTTC.

The V and J genes are TRBV7-9 and TRBJ2-1; 8 bases agree with TRBD2. The V segment lost 1 base and the J segment 4 bases; nucleotides outside the gene matches: 6. The CDR3 totals 16 residues. Germline CDR1 SEHNR, CDR2 FQNEAQ (reference sequence). The CDR3 is CASSLVGTRAYNEQFF. The DNA of the CDR3 is TGTGCCAGCAGCTTAGTAGGGACTAGGGCTTACAATGAGCAGTTCTTC.

This clonotype was seen a single time. The V gene is TRBV12-3 or TRBV12-4, the J gene TRBJ1-2; D ambiguous. Trimming shortened V by 4 bases and J by 2 bases, and 5 bases separated the two germline ends. The CDR3 extends over 12 amino acids. CDR3 nucleotides: TGTGCCAGCAGTTCGCACAACTATGGCTACACCTTC. Its protein is CASSSHNYGYTF.

A few counts support this clonotype. V usage is TRBV12-3 or TRBV12-4 and J usage is TRBJ1-2; D ambiguous. Trimming took off 6 bases at V and 5 bases at J, with 13 bases between the two ends. This CDR3 has 13 residues. In nucleotides, the CDR3 is TGTGCCAGCAGCCCCCCGAGTTTTTATGGCTACACCTTC. This gives the protein CASSPPSFYGYTF.

V is TRBV5-1 and J is TRBJ2-3; 8 bases fit TRBD2. This CDR3 region has 13 residues. The junction had 3 bases not matched to a gene; V was cut back by 3 bases and J by 6 bases. Per germline, CDR1 SGHRS and CDR2 YFSETQ. The CDR3 sequence is CASSSGLEDTQYF. The CDR3 bases are TGCGCCAGCAGCTCGGGACTAGAGGATACGCAGTATTTT.